This T cell receptor (beta chain) was found in a study of shared clonotypes between healthy human individuals (dated by TCRdb to the early 2020s). General notes on the study: Two women and three men aged 18 to 49 years were included in the cohort. Blood TCR repertoires of about five healthy adults were deeply sequenced to estimate repertoire size and the extent of clonotype sharing between individuals. For each donor, CD4 naive and CD4 memory were each run on three plates, CD8 naive on two plates, and CD8 memory on one plate. Per donor, leukapheresis produced somewhere between about 0.94 and 9 billion PBMCs. Different laboratories and diverse techniques were used to prepare libraries and sequence TCR repertoires, to increase sequencing depth and limit assay-specific biases.

This clone occurred once. What this receptor recognizes is not known. There are no base qualities to consult, and no much larger clone falls within one base. For the CD8 naive samples, CD45RO-negative cells were positively selected for CCR7, yielding a CD45RA+CCR7+ population from which TemRA cells were excluded. Donors were healthy HIV-negative adults with no recently reported acute infections or vaccinations. Every donor was a Caucasian adult living in Nashville, Tennessee, USA. Blood was obtained by leukapheresis, after which PBMCs were separated by Ficoll-Histopaque density gradient centrifugation and cryopreserved in liquid nitrogen vapor phase. Analytical flow cytometry was used to check the purity and quantity of each magnetically sorted T cell population. From each sorted fraction, genomic DNA was isolated and quantified by UV absorbance on a Nanodrop 2000c. Beyond this particular receptor, the publication reports: Compared with non-shared clonotypes, the clonotypes found in all four sorted-subset donors had higher generation probabilities. Estimated clonotype richness was generally larger for naive than for memory subsets. Pairwise subsampling indicated that sequencing depth was expected to affect the degree of clonotype sharing among donors. Because the study included only a small number of donors, the genetic and exposure-history diversity represented was limited. Sampling was limited to blood, and TCR repertoires in tissue likely differ from TCR repertoires in blood. Even with the large sequencing depth, rarefaction of the sorted-subset datasets indicated that sequencing was incomplete. Roughly 5% of naive CD4, 3.5% of naive CD8, roughly 2.4% of memory CD4, and more than 0.35% of memory CD8 clonotypes were shared across four donors.

Using the deep immunoSEQ assay, TCR CDR3 regions were amplified from genomic DNA by multiplex PCR. Extracted genomic DNA from each cell subset was distributed evenly across all wells of several immunoSEQ 96-well plates, and each plate was treated as a replicate. For sorted subsets, about 0.2 ug genomic DNA, equal to about 30,000 T cell genomes, was loaded into each replicate PCR. The purified libraries were quantified using a Qubit 3.0 fluorometer, sized with a Bioanalyzer 2100, and then quantified again using the KAPA Library Quantification kit. Each immunoSEQ 96-well plate was sequenced on its own single-read 150-cycle Illumina NextSeq 550 flow cell. The original methods were these. Because the immunoSEQ output held only junctional sequences and lacked quality scores, the filtering could not match the filtering applied to full-length reads. Sequences were annotated with PyIR, a Python wrapper for IgBLAST v1.9, using IMGT germline references to assign V/J genes and CDR3. Any read was removed if the V/J assignment was weak (E-value above 1e-6), the CDR3 was missing, or the read contained stop codons, out-of-frame junctions, or ambiguous translated residues. V3J clonotypes were defined as sequences sharing the same inferred V gene, J gene, and CDR3 amino acid sequence. The percentage overlap between two repertoires was calculated by dividing the number of shared unique clonotypes by the size of the smaller repertoire. Repertoire richness was assessed with RTK rarefaction, the Chao1 estimator, and Recon v2.1 estimates of unobserved clonotypes. For all TCRbeta clonotypes obtained by the gDNA method from several donors, generation probabilities were computed with OLGA. TCRdb stores this immuneACCESS table with in-frame sequences only. Part of the clones is absent; in the studies checked, under half of the shortfall reflects unresolved V genes, and no reason is known for the rest. That table furnishes V, J and clone size, whereas the DNA furnished D and trimming. Across this sample there are around 560,000 clones, with 85% to 95% seen only once. The ten largest account for over 0.1% of the sample.

V is clipped by 7 bases and J by 0 bases, and the sequence between their germline boundaries is 8 bases long. Its CDR3 holds 13 amino acids, cysteine through phenylalanine. Only the CDR3 portion is preserved as DNA: 39 bases, with reading frame beginning at the first base. Based on the germline V gene, the CDR1 and CDR2 sequences are SGHTS and YDEGEE. The V and J genes are TRBV5-8 and TRBJ2-4, with the D gene tentatively TRBD1 or TRBD2, based on 6 matching bases in each. Sequencing was carried out using naive CD8+ T cells sorted from blood. The label giving this sample's cell subset or site can be read as: CD45RA+CCR7+. This receptor was identified in a woman between 25 and 40 years old in good health. The DNA sequence is as follows: TGTGCCAGCCGGGGGCTAGCCAAAAACATTCAGTACTTC. The translation is CASRGLAKNIQYF. When the CDR3 is completed using the reference TRBV5-8 and TRBJ2-4 genes on either side, the full variable domain is EAGVTQSPTHLIKTRGQQATLRCSPISGHTSVYWYQQALGLGLQFLLWYDEGEERNRGNFPPRFSGRQFPNYSSELNVNALELEDSALYLCASRGLAKNIQYFGAGTRLSVL.